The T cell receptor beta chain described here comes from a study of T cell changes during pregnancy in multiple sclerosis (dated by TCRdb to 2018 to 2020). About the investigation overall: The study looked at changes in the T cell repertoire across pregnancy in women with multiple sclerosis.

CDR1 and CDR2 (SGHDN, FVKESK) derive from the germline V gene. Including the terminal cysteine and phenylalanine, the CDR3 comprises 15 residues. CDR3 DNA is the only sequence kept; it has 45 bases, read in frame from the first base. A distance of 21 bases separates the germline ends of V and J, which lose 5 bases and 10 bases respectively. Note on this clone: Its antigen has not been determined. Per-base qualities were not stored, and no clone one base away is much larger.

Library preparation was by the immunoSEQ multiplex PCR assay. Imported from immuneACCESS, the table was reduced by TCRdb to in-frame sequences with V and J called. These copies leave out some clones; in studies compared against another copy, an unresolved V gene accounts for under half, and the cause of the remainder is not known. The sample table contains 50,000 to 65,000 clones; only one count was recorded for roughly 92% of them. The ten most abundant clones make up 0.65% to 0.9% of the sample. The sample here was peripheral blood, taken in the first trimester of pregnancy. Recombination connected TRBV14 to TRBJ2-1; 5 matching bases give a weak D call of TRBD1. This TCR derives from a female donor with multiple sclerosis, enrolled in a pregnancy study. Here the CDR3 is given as CASSDIGHRALEQFF. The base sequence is TGTGCCAGCAGCGACATCGGACACCGGGCATTAGAGCAGTTCTTC.